This T cell receptor (beta chain) was sequenced for a study of blood T cell repertoires in COVID-19. Study summary: Recovered status in Cohort 3 required two negative PCRs, clearance, or symptom resolution. The origin of the acute and convalescent COVID-19 samples was the United States, Italy and Spain.

Clones were read by immunoSEQ multiplex PCR, and TCRdb kept only the in-frame ones, dropping some. The sample has roughly 200,000 clones, about nine tenths seen once; the top ten hold 7.2%. This CDR3 contains 14 residues. Trimming took 4 bases from V and 5 from J; bases not matched to a gene: 7. From germline, CDR1 is SGHAT and CDR2 FQNNGV. Adults between roughly 18 and 95 years of age took part from 24 US areas. This receptor was identified in a man younger than 40 in a cohort exposed to, infected with or recovered from COVID-19 (not recorded which). The sample comprised PBMCs or T cells enriched from blood (not recorded which). The V gene is TRBV11-2, the J gene TRBJ1-1; 7 nucleotides match TRBD1. The CDR3 spells CASSYIGGLTEAFF. DNA for the CDR3: TGTGCCAGCAGCTATATAGGGGGCTTAACTGAAGCTTTCTTT.